The 21 T cell receptor beta chains reported below all come from one sample, sequenced in a study of human T cells and chemical hapten exposure. Time point denoted: patch test 1, 2 weeks after DPC sensitization. The treatment: therapeutic diphenylcyclopropenone sensitization with weekly scalp DPC. TCRdb re-analysed the RACE reads in MiXCR, keeping a single row per CDR3 protein. The sample holds 180,000 or so distinct CDR3 sequences, roughly 15% seen once. The specimen was whole blood, collected in connection with sensitization to the hapten diphenylcyclopropenone (DPC). Receptors were obtained from a woman in her twenties or thirties with alopecia areata. Some clones in this sample may be carry-over from other donors' samples.

This clonotype has just a few counts. The gene calls are TRBV7-9 and TRBJ1-4; D ambiguous. The germline V gene has CDR1 SEHNR and CDR2 FQNEAQ (reference sequence). V was trimmed by 7 bases and J by 3 bases, leaving 12 bases between them. The CDR3 is 14 amino acids. CDR3 protein: CASTGVGANEKLFF. The CDR3 DNA reads as TGTGCCAGCACCGGTGTCGGCGCTAATGAAAAACTGTTTTTT.

Ten or more counts support this clonotype. The chain joins TRBV29-1 to TRBJ2-5; D gene uncertain. The V gene lost 2 bases and the J gene lost 2 bases, with 9 bases spanning the gap. Germline V gene sequence: CDR1 SQVTM, CDR2 ANQGSEA. The CDR3 totals 13 residues. CDR3 sequence (DNA): TGCAGCGTTGAAAGGCAGGCGCAAGAGACCCAGTACTTC. Protein: CSVERQAQETQYF.

Only a few counts were recorded for this clonotype. J is TRBJ2-6 and V is TRBV19; no reliable D call. Germline values: CDR1 LNHDA, CDR2 SQIVND (reference sequence). Trimming pared 1 base from V and 1 base from J, leaving 5 bases between. This CDR3 has 15 residues. The CDR3 is CASSIVRSGANVLTF. As DNA, the CDR3 is TGTGCCAGTAGTATAGTTCGTTCTGGGGCCAACGTCCTGACTTTC.

This clonotype was seen a few times. V gene TRBV3-1 combines with J gene TRBJ2-5; D unclear. Germline V gene lookup returns CDR1 LGHDT and CDR2 YNNKEL (reference sequence). Trimming took off 0 bases at V and 6 bases at J, with 5 bases between the two ends. The CDR3 runs to 12 residues. The CDR3 here is CASSQDGKTQYF. The CDR3 DNA sequence: TGTGCCAGCAGCCAAGATGGGAAGACCCAGTACTTC.

Only a few counts were recorded for this clonotype. This chain joins TRBV7-9 and TRBJ2-7, with 9 nucleotides matching TRBD2. The germline V gene has CDR1 SEHNR and CDR2 FQNEAQ (reference sequence). This CDR3 has 17 residues. V was pared by 5 bases and J by 5 bases, with 16 bases of the junction left unmatched. In DNA form, the CDR3 reads TGTGCCAGCAGCCCAAGACCCTGGCGGGAGGGCCGGGACGAGCAGTACTTC. Its translation is CASSPRPWREGRDEQYF.

This clonotype was seen a handful of times. The chain combines TRBV7-2 with TRBJ1-3; no reliable D call. This CDR3 is 15 amino acids long. From germline, CDR1 is SGHTA and CDR2 FQGNSA. V lost 1 base and J lost 0, with 7 bases in between. The CDR3 loop reads CASSLGQLSGNTIYF. The DNA for the CDR3 is TGTGCCAGCAGCTTAGGTCAGCTCTCTGGAAACACCATATATTTT. The whole variable domain, filled in from reference TRBV7-2 and TRBJ1-3, reads GAGVSQSPSNKVTEKGKDVELRCDPISGHTALYWYRQSLGQGLEFLIYFQGNSAPDKSGLPSDRFSAERTGGSVSTLTIQRTQQEDSAVYLCASSLGQLSGNTIYFGEGSWLTVV.

The chain has TRBV7-2 and TRBJ2-3, with 10 bases fitting TRBD2. This CDR3 comprises 17 residues. V lost 5 bases to trimming and J lost 1 base; unmatched junction nucleotides: 9. CDR1 is SGHTA, CDR2 FQGNSA, per germline. This chain's CDR3 is CASSVRLAGDRTDTQYF. The CDR3 region has the DNA TGTGCCAGCAGCGTCCGGCTAGCGGGGGACCGCACAGATACGCAGTATTTT.

This clonotype was detected a few times. The V call is TRBV19, the J call TRBJ2-3; 9 bases agree with TRBD2. Germline V CDR1 and CDR2: LNHDA, SQIVND (reference sequence). The ends lost 8 bases at V and 3 bases at J; junction bases unmatched: 6. The CDR3 is 14 amino acids. DNA of the CDR3: TGTGCCAGTGGAGCGGGAGGTAGAACAGATACGCAGTATTTT. It translates to CASGAGGRTDTQYF.

This chain joins TRBV12-3 or TRBV12-4 and TRBJ2-7; tentatively, D is TRBD1 or TRBD2 (7 bases each). V shed 5 bases and J shed 3 bases, with 17 bases lying between them. CDR3 length: 15 residues. The CDR3 DNA follows: TGTGCCAGCAGTGACCCAGGGGGGGTTGGCTACGAGCAGTACTTC. This encodes CASSDPGGVGYEQYF.

This clonotype has at least ten counts. The rearrangement links TRBV27 to TRBJ2-3; TRBD2 is a possible D gene (7 bases). Trimming took off 5 bases at V and 3 bases at J, with 15 bases between the two ends. Germline V gene data show CDR1 as MNHEY and CDR2 as SMNVEV (reference sequence). The length of the CDR3 is 15 residues. The CDR3 protein is CASSPPAGATDTQYF. The CDR3, as DNA: TGTGCCAGCAGTCCCCCCGCGGGGGCTACAGATACGCAGTATTTT.

This clonotype was seen ten or more times. This chain connects TRBV18 to TRBJ1-1, with D maybe TRBD1 (5 bases). V gave up 3 bases and J gave up 0 bases, with 14 bases separating them. The V gene's germline CDR1 is KGHSH and CDR2 LQKENI. The CDR3 has 16 residues. CDR3 amino acids: CASSPLGLGLNTEAFF. CDR3 DNA sequence: TGTGCCAGCTCACCTCTAGGGCTGGGGCTGAACACTGAAGCTTTCTTT. Variable domain in full (rest from reference TRBV18 and TRBJ1-1): NAGVMQNPRHLVRRRGQEARLRCSPMKGHSHVYWYRQLPEEGLKFMVYLQKENIIDESGMPKERFSAEFPKEGPSILRIQQVVRGDSAAYFCASSPLGLGLNTEAFFGQGTRLTVV.

This clonotype showed up just a few times. The V call is TRBV6-2 or TRBV6-3, the J call TRBJ1-1; 7 bases align to TRBD1. With V trimmed by 8 bases and J by 8 bases, 5 bases remained unmatched. The germline V gene has CDR1 MNHEY and CDR2 SVGEGT. The CDR3 contains 11 residues. CDR3 amino acids: CASRDRVEAFF. In DNA form, the CDR3 reads TGTGCCAGCCGAGACAGGGTCGAAGCTTTCTTT.

The rearrangement uses TRBV27 and TRBJ1-2; tentatively, D is TRBD1 (6 bases). The V gene's germline CDR1 is MNHEY and CDR2 SMNVEV (reference sequence). V was shortened by 3 bases and J by 4 bases, with 15 bases between the two germline ends. The CDR3 has 15 amino acids. In nucleotides, the CDR3 is TGTGCCAGCAGTTTTGGAGGGGGAGCTCTCTATGGCTACACCTTC. It codes for CASSFGGGALYGYTF.

This chain uses TRBV19 with TRBJ1-5; D unresolved. From germline, CDR1 is LNHDA and CDR2 SQIVND (reference sequence). The CDR3 has 13 amino acids. V was trimmed by 5 bases and J by 3 bases, leaving 8 bases between them. Here the CDR3 DNA reads TGTGCCAGTAGTCAACAGATCAATCAGCCCCAGCATTTT. Its translation: CASSQQINQPQHF.

This sequence joins TRBV12-3 or TRBV12-4 and TRBJ2-2; 7 positions agree with TRBD2. Trimming took 3 bases from V and 4 from J; bases not matched to a gene: 2. This CDR3 is built from 14 residues. As DNA, the CDR3 is TGTGCCAGCAGTTTGGGGACTACCACCGGGGAGCTGTTTTTT. Encoded protein: CASSLGTTTGELFF.

This clonotype turned up a few times. The chain is built from TRBV2 and TRBJ1-1; D gene uncertain. Trimming removed 8 bases at V and 1 base at J, with 11 bases between. This CDR3 has 13 residues. Germline CDR1 SNHLY, CDR2 FYNNEI. Here the CDR3 reads CASGVLWNTEAFF. CDR3 coding DNA: TGTGCCAGCGGGGTCCTATGGAACACTGAAGCTTTCTTT.

V gene TRBV25-1 combines with J gene TRBJ2-1; no firm D call. The germline V gene encodes CDR1 MGHDK and CDR2 SYGVNS. The CDR3 runs to 14 residues. V shed 3 bases and J shed 3 bases, with 9 bases lying between them. Here the CDR3 DNA reads TGTGCCAGCAGTGACCCGGGCCTCTACAATGAGCAGTTCTTC. It yields the protein CASSDPGLYNEQFF.

This clonotype was seen more than once but under ten times. The CDR3 is CATSYRPGQNDDEQFF. CDR3 coding DNA: TGTGCCACCAGTTACCGACCGGGACAGAATGATGATGAGCAGTTCTTC. The genes are TRBV24-1 and TRBJ2-1, with TRBD1 matching over 7 bases. There are 16 residues in the CDR3. Trimming at V came to 6 bases and at J to 8 bases, leaving 15 bases not matched to a gene. CDR1 and CDR2 (germline): KGHDR, SFDVKD.

This clonotype was recorded a few times. J is TRBJ2-7 and V is TRBV25-1; weak D call: TRBD1 (5 bases). Germline-derived CDR1 and CDR2 are MGHDK and SYGVNS. Trimming stripped 6 bases from V and 5 bases from J, with 17 bases between. This CDR3 is 14 amino acids long. The CDR3, as DNA: TGTGCCAGCAGCAGCGAGAGGTGGGGCAACGAGCAGTACTTC. Amino acid sequence: CASSSERWGNEQYF.

There are many counts of this clonotype. The chain has TRBV29-1 and TRBJ2-1; D tentatively reads TRBD1 or TRBD2 (5 bases each). The CDR3 length is 15 residues. Trimming removed 8 bases at V and 0 bases at J, with 17 bases between. The germline V gene encodes CDR1 SQVTM and CDR2 ANQGSEA. CDR3 bases: TGCAGCATCCCAGACGGGGCTACCTCCTACAATGAGCAGTTCTTC. Residues: CSIPDGATSYNEQFF.

The CDR3 sequence: CASSLTQVTYEQYF. In DNA form, the CDR3 reads TGCGCCAGCAGCTTGACCCAGGTCACCTACGAGCAGTACTTC. The chain employs TRBV5-1 and TRBJ2-7; no definite D call. V was pared by 1 base and J by 2 bases, with 10 bases between. The CDR3 runs to 14 residues. Germline CDR1 is SGHRS and CDR2 is YFSETQ.